A single T cell receptor (beta chain) is shown here with its context. The antigen remains unidentified. The sample belongs to a study of STAT3 mutations in large granular lymphocyte leukemia. Notes on the study in general: Every T-LGLL patient had at least one immunodominant TCRbeta clonotype.

Clones were read by immunoSEQ multiplex PCR, and TCRdb kept only the in-frame ones, dropping some. The table shows about 15,000 clones, with 80% to 95% occurring only once. The germline V gene has CDR1 LNHDA and CDR2 SQIVND (reference sequence). The CDR3 is 16 residues long. Trimming took off 4 bases at V and 8 bases at J, with 21 bases between the two ends. The chain recombines TRBV19 with TRBJ2-1; tentatively, D is TRBD1 or TRBD2 (5 bases each). The sample taken for sequencing was peripheral blood mononuclear cells. This receptor was obtained from a woman aged 50 to 60 with T-cell large granular lymphocyte leukemia. Some clones in this sample may be carry-over from other donors' samples. The CDR3 bases are TGTGCCAGTAGTACGCCCTTCAGGGACCGCCGGGATGAGCAGTTCTTC. Translation: CASSTPFRDRRDEQFF.